This TCR beta chain is from a study of control samples from healthy donors and cancer patients. This table comes from immunoSEQ multiplex PCR, and its TCRdb copy is limited to in-frame clones, with some not included. The data show under 85,000 clones, approximately 93% seen once. CDR1 and CDR2 (germline): MNHEY, SVGEGT. The V end lost 6 bases, the J end lost 4 bases, and 16 bases lay between the germline ends. The CDR3 length is 16 residues. V usage is TRBV6-2 or TRBV6-3 and J usage is TRBJ1-6; the D is unclear. This receptor was taken from a woman aged 40 to 50 with lung cancer. The sequenced sample consisted of PBMCs. The chain's CDR3 is CASSLVRVAYNSPLHF. The CDR3 DNA follows: TGTGCCAGCAGCCTCGTCCGAGTAGCTTATAATTCACCCCTCCACTTT.